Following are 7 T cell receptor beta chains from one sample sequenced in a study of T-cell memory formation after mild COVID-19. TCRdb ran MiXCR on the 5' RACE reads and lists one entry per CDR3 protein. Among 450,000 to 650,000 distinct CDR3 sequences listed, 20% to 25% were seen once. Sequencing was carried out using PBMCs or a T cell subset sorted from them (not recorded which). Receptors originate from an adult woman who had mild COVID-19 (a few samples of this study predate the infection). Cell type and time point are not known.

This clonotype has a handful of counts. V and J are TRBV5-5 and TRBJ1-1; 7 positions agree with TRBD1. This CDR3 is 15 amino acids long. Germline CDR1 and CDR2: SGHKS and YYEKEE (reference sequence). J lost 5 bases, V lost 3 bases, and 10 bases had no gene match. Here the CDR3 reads CASSWNTGTVTEAFF. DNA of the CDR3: TGTGCCAGCAGCTGGAACACCGGGACAGTGACTGAAGCTTTCTTT.

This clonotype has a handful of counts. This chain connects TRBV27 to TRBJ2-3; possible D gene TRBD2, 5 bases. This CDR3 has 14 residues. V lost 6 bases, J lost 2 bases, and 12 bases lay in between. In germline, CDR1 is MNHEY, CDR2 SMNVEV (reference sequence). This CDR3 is CASRLTGDTDTQYF. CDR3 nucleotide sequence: TGTGCCAGCAGACTTACCGGGGACACAGATACGCAGTATTTT.

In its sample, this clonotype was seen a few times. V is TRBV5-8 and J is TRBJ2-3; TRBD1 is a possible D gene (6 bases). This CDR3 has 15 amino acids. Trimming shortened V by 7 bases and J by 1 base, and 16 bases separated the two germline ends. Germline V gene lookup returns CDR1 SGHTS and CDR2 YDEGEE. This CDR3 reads CASGTGNQGTDTQYF. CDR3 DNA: TGTGCCAGCGGAACAGGGAACCAGGGCACAGATACGCAGTATTTT.

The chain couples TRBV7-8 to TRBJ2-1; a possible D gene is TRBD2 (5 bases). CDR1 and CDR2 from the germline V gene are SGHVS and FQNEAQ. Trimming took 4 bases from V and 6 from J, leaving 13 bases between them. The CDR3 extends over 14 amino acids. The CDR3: CASSSRAEFNEQFF. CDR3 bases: TGTGCCAGCAGCTCCAGAGCGGAGTTCAATGAGCAGTTCTTC.

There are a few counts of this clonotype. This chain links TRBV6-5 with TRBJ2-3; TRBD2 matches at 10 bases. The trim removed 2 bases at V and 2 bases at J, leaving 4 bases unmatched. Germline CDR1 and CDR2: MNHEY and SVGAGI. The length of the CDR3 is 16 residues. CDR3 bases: TGTGCCAGCAGTTACGAGGGACTAGCGAACACAGATACGCAGTATTTT. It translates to CASSYEGLANTDTQYF.

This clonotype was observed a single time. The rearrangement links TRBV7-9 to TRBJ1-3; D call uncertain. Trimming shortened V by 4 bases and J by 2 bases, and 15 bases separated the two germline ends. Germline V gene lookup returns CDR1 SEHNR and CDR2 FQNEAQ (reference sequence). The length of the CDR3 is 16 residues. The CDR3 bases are TGTGCCAGCAGCTCCCCGAGGGTCCCGGCTGGAAACACCATATATTTT. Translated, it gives CASSSPRVPAGNTIYF.

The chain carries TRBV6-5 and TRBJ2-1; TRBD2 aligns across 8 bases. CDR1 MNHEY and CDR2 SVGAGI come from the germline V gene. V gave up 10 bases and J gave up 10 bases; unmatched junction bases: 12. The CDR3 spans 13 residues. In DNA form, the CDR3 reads TGTGCCACCTGGGGACTAGTGGCGGGGGAGCAGTTCTTC. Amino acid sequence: CATWGLVAGEQFF.